This TCR beta chain was documented in a study of CXCR3-negative and CXCR3-positive naive CD8 T cells. Libraries of TRB cDNA were made by 5' RACE and carried UMIs. For each CDR3 protein, TCRdb gives one entry from its re-call of the 5' RACE reads, without DNA. The sample totals roughly 50,000 distinct CDR3 sequences. Whole-study results and caveats: For memory CD8+ cells diversity was much lower, but both naive subsets had comparably high diversity. PBMCs showed partially decreased CXCR3 expression after cryopreservation, and most assays used fresh PBMCs.

On this clonotype: The antigen is undetermined.

Germline-derived CDR1 and CDR2 are SGHDN and FVKESK. The CDR3 sequence is 15 residues long. Researchers reported sorting every CD8+ T cell subset in triplicate, roughly 290,000 cells per sort. The receptor was derived from a human donor in good health. Some clones in this sample may be carry-over from other donors' samples. The gene calls are TRBV14 and TRBJ2-1. Sequences were obtained from memory CD8+ T cells from blood. CDR3 sequence reads: CASSQDISQQETQYF.